The clone carrying this T cell receptor (beta chain) was observed a handful of times. What it recognizes is unknown. This sample is drawn from a study of cytomegalovirus exposure and HLA in healthy donors. The study, taken as a whole, reports: TCR beta chains numbering more than 150 were designated cytomegalovirus-associated.

The germline V gene encodes CDR1 SGHTA and CDR2 FQGTGA. CDR3 length: 13 amino acids. V was cut by 5 bases and J by 2 bases, with 7 bases left in between. Data came from immunoSEQ multiplex PCR; TCRdb stores just in-frame clones and leaves some out. Among approximately 220,000 clones listed, approximately 88% were seen once. V gene TRBV7-3 combines with J gene TRBJ1-5; no clear D gene. The sequenced sample consisted of PBMCs. The receptor comes from a woman younger than 45 in good health and CMV-seropositive. This CDR3 is CASSQDGNQPQHF. The CDR3, as DNA: TGTGCCAGCAGCCAAGATGGCAATCAGCCCCAGCATTTT. Full variable domain (outside the CDR3, taken from reference TRBV7-3 and TRBJ1-5): GAGVSQTPSNKVTEKGKYVELRCDPISGHTALYWYRQSLGQGPEFLIYFQGTGAADDSGLPNDRFFAVRPEGSVSTLKIQRTERGDSAVYLCASSQDGNQPQHFGDGTRLSIL.